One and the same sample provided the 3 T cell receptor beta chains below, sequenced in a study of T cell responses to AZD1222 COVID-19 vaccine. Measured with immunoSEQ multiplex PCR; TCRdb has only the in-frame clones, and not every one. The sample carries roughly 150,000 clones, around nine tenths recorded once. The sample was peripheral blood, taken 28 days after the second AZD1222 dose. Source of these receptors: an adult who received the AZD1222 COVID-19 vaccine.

The CDR3 DNA is TGTGCCAGCAGCGTCCTAGCGGGGGGGCCGGAATCCTACAATGAGCAGTTCTTC. The encoded protein is CASSVLAGGPESYNEQFF. The J gene is TRBJ2-1, the V gene TRBV13; TRBD2 matches 12 bases. CDR1 and CDR2 from the germline V gene are PRHDT and FYEKMQ (reference sequence). Losses at the gene ends were 5 bases for V and 1 base for J; bases not matched to a gene: 9. The CDR3 contains 18 residues.

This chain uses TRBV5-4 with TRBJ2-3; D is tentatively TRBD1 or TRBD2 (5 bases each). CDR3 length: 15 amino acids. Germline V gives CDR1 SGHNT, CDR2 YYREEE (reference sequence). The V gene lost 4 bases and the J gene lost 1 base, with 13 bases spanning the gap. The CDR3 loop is CASSLTGTGTDTQYF. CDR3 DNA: TGTGCCAGCAGCCTAACCGGGACCGGCACAGATACGCAGTATTTT.

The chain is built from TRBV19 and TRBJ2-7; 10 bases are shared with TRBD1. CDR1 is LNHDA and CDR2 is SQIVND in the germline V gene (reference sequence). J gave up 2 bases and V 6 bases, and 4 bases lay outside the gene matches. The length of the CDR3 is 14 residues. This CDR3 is CASSVGQGAYEQYF. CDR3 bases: TGTGCCAGTAGCGTCGGACAGGGGGCCTACGAGCAGTACTTC. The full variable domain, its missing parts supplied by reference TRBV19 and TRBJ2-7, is DGGITQSPKYLFRKEGQNVTLSCEQNLNHDAMYWYRQDPGQGLRLIYYSQIVNDFQKGDIAEGYSVSREKKESFPLTVTSAQKNPTAFYLCASSVGQGAYEQYFGPGTRLTVT.